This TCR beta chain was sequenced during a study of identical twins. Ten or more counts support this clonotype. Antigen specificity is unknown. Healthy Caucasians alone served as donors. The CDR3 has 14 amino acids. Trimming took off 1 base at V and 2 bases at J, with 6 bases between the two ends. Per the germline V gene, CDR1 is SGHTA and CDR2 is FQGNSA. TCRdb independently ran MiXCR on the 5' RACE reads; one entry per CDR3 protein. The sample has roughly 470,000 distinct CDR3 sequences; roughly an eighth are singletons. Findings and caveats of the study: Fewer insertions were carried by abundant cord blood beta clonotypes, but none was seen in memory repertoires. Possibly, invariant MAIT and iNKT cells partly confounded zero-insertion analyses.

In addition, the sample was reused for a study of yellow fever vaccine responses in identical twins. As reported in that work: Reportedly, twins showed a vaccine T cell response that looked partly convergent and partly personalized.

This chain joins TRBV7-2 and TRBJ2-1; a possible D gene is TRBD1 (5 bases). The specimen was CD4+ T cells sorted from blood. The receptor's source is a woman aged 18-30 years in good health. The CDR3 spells CASSLEGAYNEQFF. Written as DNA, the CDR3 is TGTGCCAGCAGCTTAGAAGGGGCCTACAATGAGCAGTTCTTC.